The text below deals with one TCR beta chain. Its cognate antigen is unknown. Assay used: immunoSEQ multiplex PCR; TCRdb lists only in-frame clones, some missing. The sample includes more than 300,000 clones, around 89% seen only once; the top ten take approximately 5%. This record comes from a study of Ad26.COV2.S vaccination and SARS-CoV-2 variants. The overall study: Donor participated within the Ad26.COV2.S arm of the COV1001 trial. Intramuscular Ad26.COV2.S at 5x10^10 or 1x10^11 viral particles. General study points: Vaccinees reportedly had broad spike-specific CD8+ and CD4+ T cell responses. Among vaccine recipients, spike-specific TCR breadth exceeded that of placebo recipients.

Treatment indicated: over 15 received Ad26.COV2.S at low or high dose, single or two shots; about 5 received placebo; per-sample allocation not given. Collection of samples fell on day 63 after the first vaccine or placebo injection. The CDR3 spans 14 residues. Germline CDR1 MNHEY, CDR2 SVGAGI. The V and J ends lost 6 bases and 4 bases respectively, with 15 bases between them. This TCR came from a person aged 18 to 65 who received the Ad26.COV2.S COVID-19 vaccine or a placebo. The input for sequencing was peripheral blood, taken in a trial of Ad26.COV2.S vaccine versus placebo. V usage is TRBV6-5 and J usage is TRBJ1-1; D might be TRBD1 (5 bases). For the CDR3, the DNA is TGTGCCAGCAGAAACAGCGGGGGAGGCACTGAAGCTTTCTTT. Its protein product is CASRNSGGGTEAFF.